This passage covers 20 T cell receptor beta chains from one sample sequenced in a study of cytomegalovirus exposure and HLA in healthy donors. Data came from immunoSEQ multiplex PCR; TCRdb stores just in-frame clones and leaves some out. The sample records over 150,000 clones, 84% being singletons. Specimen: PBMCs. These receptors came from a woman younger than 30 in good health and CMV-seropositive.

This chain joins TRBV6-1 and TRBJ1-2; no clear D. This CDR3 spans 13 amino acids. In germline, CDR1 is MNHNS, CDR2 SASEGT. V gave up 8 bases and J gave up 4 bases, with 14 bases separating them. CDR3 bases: TGTGCCAGCCAATCATGGCAAGTCTATGGCTACACCTTC. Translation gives CASQSWQVYGYTF.

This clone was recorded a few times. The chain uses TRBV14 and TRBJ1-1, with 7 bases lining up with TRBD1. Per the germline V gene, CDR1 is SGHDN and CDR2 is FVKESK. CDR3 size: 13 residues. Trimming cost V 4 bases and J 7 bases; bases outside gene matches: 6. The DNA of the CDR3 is TGTGCCAGCAGCCCAGACAGGGATGATGAAGCTTTCTTT. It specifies CASSPDRDDEAFF.

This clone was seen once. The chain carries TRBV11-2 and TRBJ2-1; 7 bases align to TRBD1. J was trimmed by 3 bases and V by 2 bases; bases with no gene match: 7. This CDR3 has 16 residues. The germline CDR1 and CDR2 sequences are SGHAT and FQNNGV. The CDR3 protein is CASSLSAGGGYNEQFF. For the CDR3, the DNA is TGTGCCAGCAGCTTAAGTGCAGGGGGTGGCTACAATGAGCAGTTCTTC.

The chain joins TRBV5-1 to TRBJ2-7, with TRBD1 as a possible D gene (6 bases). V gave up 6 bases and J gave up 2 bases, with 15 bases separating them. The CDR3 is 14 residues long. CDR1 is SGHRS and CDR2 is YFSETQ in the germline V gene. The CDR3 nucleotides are TGCGCCAGCACCCCATTGGACAGAACCTACGAGCAGTACTTC. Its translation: CASTPLDRTYEQYF. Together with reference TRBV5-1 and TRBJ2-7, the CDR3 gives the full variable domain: KAGVTQTPRYLIKTRGQQVTLSCSPISGHRSVSWYQQTPGQGLQFLFEYFSETQRNKGNFPGRFSGRQFSNSRSEMNVSTLELGDSALYLCASTPLDRTYEQYFGPGTRLTVT.

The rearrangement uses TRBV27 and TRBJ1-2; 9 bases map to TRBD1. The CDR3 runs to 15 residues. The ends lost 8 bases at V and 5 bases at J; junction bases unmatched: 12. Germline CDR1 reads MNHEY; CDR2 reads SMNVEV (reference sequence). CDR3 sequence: CASGTGQGKVYGYTF. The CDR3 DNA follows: TGTGCCAGCGGAACCGGACAGGGGAAGGTATATGGCTACACCTTC.

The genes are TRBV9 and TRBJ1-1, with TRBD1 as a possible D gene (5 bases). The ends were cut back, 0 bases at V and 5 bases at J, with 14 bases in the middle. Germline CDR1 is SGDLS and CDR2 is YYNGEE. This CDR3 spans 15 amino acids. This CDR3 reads CASSVGARVDTEAFF. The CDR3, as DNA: TGTGCCAGCAGCGTAGGTGCCAGGGTGGATACTGAAGCTTTCTTT.

The CDR3 bases are TGTGCCAGCAGCATCAGGGGAACAACTAATGAAAAACTGTTTTTT. Residues: CASSIRGTTNEKLFF. This sequence joins TRBV7-9 and TRBJ1-4; a possible D gene is TRBD1 (6 bases). Trimming shortened V by 5 bases and J by 0 bases, and 10 bases separated the two germline ends. Germline-derived CDR1 and CDR2 are SEHNR and FQNEAQ (reference sequence). The CDR3 contains 15 residues. Drawing the rest from reference TRBV7-9 and TRBJ1-4, the complete variable domain is DTGVSQNPRHKITKRGQNVTFRCDPISEHNRLYWYRQTLGQGPEFLTYFQNEAQLEKSRLLSDRFSAERPKGSFSTLEIQRTEQGDSAMYLCASSIRGTTNEKLFFGSGTQLSVL.

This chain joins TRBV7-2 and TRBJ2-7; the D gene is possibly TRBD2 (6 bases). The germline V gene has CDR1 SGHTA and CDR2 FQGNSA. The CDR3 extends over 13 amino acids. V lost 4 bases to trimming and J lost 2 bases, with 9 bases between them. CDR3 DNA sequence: TGTGCCAGCAGCTCAACGGGGGCCTACGAGCAGTACTTC. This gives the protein CASSSTGAYEQYF.

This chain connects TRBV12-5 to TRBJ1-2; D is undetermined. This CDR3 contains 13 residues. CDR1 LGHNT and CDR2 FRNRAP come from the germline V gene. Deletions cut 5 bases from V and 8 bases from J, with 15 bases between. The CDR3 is CASGPLSASGYTF. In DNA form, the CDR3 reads TGTGCTAGTGGTCCCCTTAGCGCGAGCGGCTACACCTTC.

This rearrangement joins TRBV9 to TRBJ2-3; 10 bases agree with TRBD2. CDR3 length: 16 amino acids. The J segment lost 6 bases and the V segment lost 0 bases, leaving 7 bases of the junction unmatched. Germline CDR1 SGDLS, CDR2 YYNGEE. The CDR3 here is CASSVGSGGALDTQYF. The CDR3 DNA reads TGTGCCAGCAGCGTAGGGAGCGGGGGGGCCTTGGATACGCAGTATTTT.

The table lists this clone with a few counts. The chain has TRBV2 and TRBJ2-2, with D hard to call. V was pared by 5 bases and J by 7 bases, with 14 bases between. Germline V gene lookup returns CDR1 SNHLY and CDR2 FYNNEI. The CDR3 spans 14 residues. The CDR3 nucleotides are TGTGCCAGCAGTCCGACGGAGCGTGGCGGGGAGCTGTTTTTT. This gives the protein CASSPTERGGELFF.

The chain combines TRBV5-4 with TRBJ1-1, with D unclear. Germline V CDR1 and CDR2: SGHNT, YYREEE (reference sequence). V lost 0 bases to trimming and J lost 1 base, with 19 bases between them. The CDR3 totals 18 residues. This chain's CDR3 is CASSLVSHLPRRNTEAFF. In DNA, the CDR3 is TGTGCCAGCAGCTTGGTAAGTCACCTGCCGAGGCGGAACACTGAAGCTTTCTTT.

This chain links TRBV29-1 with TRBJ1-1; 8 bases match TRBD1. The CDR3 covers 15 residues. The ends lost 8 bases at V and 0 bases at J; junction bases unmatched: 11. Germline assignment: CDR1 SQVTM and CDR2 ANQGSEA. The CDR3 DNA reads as TGCAGCACCCGGGGTGGGACAGGTATGAACACTGAAGCTTTCTTT. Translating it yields CSTRGGTGMNTEAFF. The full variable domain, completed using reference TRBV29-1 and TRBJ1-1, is SAVISQKPSRDICQRGTSLTIQCQVDSQVTMMFWYRQQPGQSLTLIATANQGSEATYESGFVIDKFPISRPNLTFSTLTVSNMSPEDSSIYLCSTRGGTGMNTEAFFGQGTRLTVV.

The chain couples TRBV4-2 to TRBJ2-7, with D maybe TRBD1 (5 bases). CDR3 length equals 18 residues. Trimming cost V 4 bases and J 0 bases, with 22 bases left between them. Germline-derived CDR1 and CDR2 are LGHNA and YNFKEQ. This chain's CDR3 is CASSPMKGLGKSSYEQYF. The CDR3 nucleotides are TGTGCCAGCAGCCCAATGAAGGGGTTGGGCAAGAGCTCCTACGAGCAGTACTTC.

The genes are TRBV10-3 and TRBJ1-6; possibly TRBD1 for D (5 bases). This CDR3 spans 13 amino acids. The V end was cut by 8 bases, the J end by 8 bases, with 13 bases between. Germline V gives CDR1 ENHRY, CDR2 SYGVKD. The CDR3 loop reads CAIGGAVDSPLHF. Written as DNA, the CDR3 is TGTGCCATCGGTGGGGCTGTGGATTCACCCCTCCACTTT.

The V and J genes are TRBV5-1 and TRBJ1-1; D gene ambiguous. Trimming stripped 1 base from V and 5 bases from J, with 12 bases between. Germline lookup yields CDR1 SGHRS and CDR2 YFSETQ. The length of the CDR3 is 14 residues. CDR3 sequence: CASSLRPGGTEAFF. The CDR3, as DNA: TGCGCCAGCAGCTTGCGGCCAGGAGGGACTGAAGCTTTCTTT.

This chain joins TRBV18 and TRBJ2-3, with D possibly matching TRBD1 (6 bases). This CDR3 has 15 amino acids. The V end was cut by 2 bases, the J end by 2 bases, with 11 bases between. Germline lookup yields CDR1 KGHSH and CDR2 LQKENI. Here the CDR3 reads CASSPSGQYTDTQYF. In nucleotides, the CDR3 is TGTGCCAGCTCACCATCCGGACAGTACACAGATACGCAGTATTTT.

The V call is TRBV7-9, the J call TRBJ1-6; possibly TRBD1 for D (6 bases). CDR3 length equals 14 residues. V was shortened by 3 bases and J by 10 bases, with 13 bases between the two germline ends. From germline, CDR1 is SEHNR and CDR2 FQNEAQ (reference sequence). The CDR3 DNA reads TGTGCCAGCAGCTTTCTGGGGGCAGGATCACCCCTCCACTTT. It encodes CASSFLGAGSPLHF.

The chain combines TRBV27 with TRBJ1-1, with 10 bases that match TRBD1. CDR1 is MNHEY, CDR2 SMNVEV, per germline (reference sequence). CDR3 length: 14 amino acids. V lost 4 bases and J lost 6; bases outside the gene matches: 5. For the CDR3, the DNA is TGTGCCAGCAGTTGGACAGGGGGGGGTGCTGAAGCTTTCTTT. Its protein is CASSWTGGGAEAFF.

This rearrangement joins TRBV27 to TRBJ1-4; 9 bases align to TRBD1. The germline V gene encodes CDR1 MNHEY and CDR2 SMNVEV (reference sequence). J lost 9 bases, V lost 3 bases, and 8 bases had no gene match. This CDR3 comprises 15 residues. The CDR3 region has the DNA TGTGCCAGCAGTTTGACCGGGACAGGGAATCAAAAACTGTTTTTT. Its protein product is CASSLTGTGNQKLFF.